The 11 T cell receptor beta chains below come from one sample, sequenced in a study of shared clonotypes between healthy human individuals. Sequenced by immunoSEQ multiplex PCR; TCRdb stores in-frame clones only, minus some. The sample has some 2 million clones; about 95% are singletons. Naive CD8 cells lacked CD45RO, underwent positive selection for CCR7 and left out terminally differentiated effector memory CD45RA+ cells. The specimen sequenced was naive CD8+ T cells sorted from blood. The receptors shown here come from a man aged 18 to 35 in good health.

The chain joins TRBV4-1 to TRBJ2-7; 7 nucleotides match TRBD1. This CDR3 spans 14 amino acids. Germline V CDR1 and CDR2: MGHRA, YSYEKL. Germline trimming cut 4 bases from V and 5 bases from J; bases unmatched to any gene: 8. In DNA, the CDR3 is TGCGCCAGCAGCCCAAGACAGGGTATCAACGAGCAGTACTTC. This translates into CASSPRQGINEQYF.

The CDR3 loop reads CAISDLTGGEETQYF. CDR3 coding DNA: TGTGCCATCAGTGACCTAACAGGGGGTGAGGAGACCCAGTACTTC. The chain carries TRBV10-3 and TRBJ2-5, with 8 bases identical to TRBD1. The CDR3 is 15 residues long. The germline V gene encodes CDR1 ENHRY and CDR2 SYGVKD. With 3 bases clipped from V and 5 bases from J, the junction kept 8 bases outside the gene matches.

This clone was detected only once. The chain has TRBV4-1 and TRBJ2-5, with 7 nucleotides matching TRBD2. There are 17 residues in the CDR3. V lost 1 base and J lost 2; bases outside the gene matches: 10. CDR1 is MGHRA and CDR2 is YSYEKL in the germline V gene. For the CDR3, the DNA is TGCGCCAGCAGCCAAGTCGGCACTAGCGTTCCTCAAGAGACCCAGTACTTC. It codes for CASSQVGTSVPQETQYF.

This clone was seen a handful of times. The chain uses TRBV30 and TRBJ1-2; 7 bases map to TRBD1. Trimming at V came to 2 bases and at J to 8 bases, leaving 14 bases not matched to a gene. The germline V gene encodes CDR1 GTSNPN and CDR2 SVGIG (reference sequence). CDR3 length: 15 amino acids. CDR3 loop: CAWSTIHGTEGGYTF. In DNA, the CDR3 is TGTGCCTGGAGTACAATCCATGGGACAGAAGGGGGCTACACCTTC. Full variable domain (outside the CDR3, taken from reference TRBV30 and TRBJ1-2): SQTIHQWPATLVQPVGSPLSLECTVEGTSNPNLYWYRQAAGRGLQLLFYSVGIGQISSEVPQNLSASRPQDRQFILSSKKLLLSDSGFYLCAWSTIHGTEGGYTFGSGTRLTVV.

V usage is TRBV7-9 and J usage is TRBJ2-7, with TRBD2 matching 9 bases. Trimming removed 5 bases from V and 5 bases from J; junction bases left unmatched: 13. Germline CDR1 is SEHNR and CDR2 is FQNEAQ (reference sequence). CDR3 length equals 16 residues. The CDR3 here is CASSPIWAGGFDEQYF. Written as DNA, the CDR3 is TGTGCCAGCAGCCCCATCTGGGCGGGAGGGTTCGACGAGCAGTACTTC.

V and J are TRBV6-5 and TRBJ2-7; maybe TRBD2 (5 bases). Germline values: CDR1 MNHEY, CDR2 SVGAGI. The CDR3 runs 15 residues. V lost 2 bases and J lost 0, with 11 bases in between. In nucleotides, the CDR3 is TGTGCCAGCAGTTACGGACTTGGGAACTCCTACGAGCAGTACTTC. This sequence encodes CASSYGLGNSYEQYF.

Comments on this clone: Other DNA sequences in the sample encode the same CDR3. The rearrangement joins TRBV7-8 to TRBJ2-1; 7 positions match TRBD1. The germline CDR1 and CDR2 sequences are SGHVS and FQNEAQ. The junction had 0 bases not matched to a gene; V was cut back by 4 bases and J by 3 bases. CDR3 length: 13 amino acids. CDR3 loop: CASSWDSYNEQFF. The CDR3 DNA reads as TGTGCCAGCAGCTGGGACAGCTACAATGAGCAGTTCTTC. Full variable domain (rest looked up from reference TRBV7-8 and TRBJ2-1): GAGVSQSPRYKVAKRGQDVALRCDPISGHVSLFWYQQALGQGPEFLTYFQNEAQLDKSGLPSDRFFAERPEGSVSTLKIQRTQQEDSAVYLCASSWDSYNEQFFGPGTRLTVL.

This rearrangement joins TRBV7-3 to TRBJ2-3; no clear D gene. CDR1 and CDR2 (germline): SGHTA, FQGTGA. CDR3 length: 13 residues. V was clipped by 4 bases and J by 5 bases, with 10 bases between them. The CDR3 bases are TGTGCCAGCAGCTCGTCTCCCCTAGATACGCAGTATTTT. This codes for CASSSSPLDTQYF.

The genes are TRBV5-6 and TRBJ1-5, with 7 bases matching TRBD1. With 0 bases clipped from V and 11 bases from J, the junction kept 5 bases outside the gene matches. Germline CDR1 is SGHDT and CDR2 is YYEEEE. The CDR3 totals 13 residues. The CDR3 DNA reads TGTGCCAGCAGCTTGGCAGGGGGAATGGCCCAGCATTTT. It translates to CASSLAGGMAQHF.

This clone has just one count. Other DNA sequences in the same sample also yield this CDR3. This rearrangement joins TRBV7-2 to TRBJ2-1, with TRBD2 matching over 12 bases. Germline CDR1 SGHTA, CDR2 FQGNSA. This CDR3 has 13 amino acids. V trimming: 3 bases; J trimming: 9 bases; junction bases outside the gene matches: 0. In nucleotides, the CDR3 is TGTGCCAGCAGCTTGGGACTAGCGGGTGAGCAGTTCTTC. It yields the protein CASSLGLAGEQFF.

The chain uses TRBV15 and TRBJ1-4; no definite D call. Trimming shortened V by 4 bases and J by 6 bases, and 15 bases separated the two germline ends. Germline loops: CDR1 LNHNV, CDR2 YYDKDF (reference sequence). The CDR3 has 15 amino acids. CDR3 sequence: CATSKSRSLDEKLFF. The CDR3, as DNA: TGTGCCACCAGCAAAAGTCGGAGCCTGGATGAAAAACTGTTTTTT.